This T cell receptor (beta chain) emerged from a study of radiotherapy plus CTLA-4 blockade in lung cancer. As for the study in general: Disease control was present in more than 25% of patients, and objective responses in approximately 18%.

General observations from the study: Early blood T cell clone dynamics reportedly forecast response best, with interferon-beta. The study found tumor-derived TCR clones expanded in blood after radiotherapy plus ipilimumab.

CTLA-4 blockade using ipilimumab, together with focal radiation, was received by patients with chemo-refractory metastatic non-small-cell lung cancer. The V and J ends lost 5 bases and 0 bases, in that order; junction bases with no gene match: 7. Germline values: CDR1 SGDLS, CDR2 YYNGEE. This CDR3 region has 15 residues. Data came from immunoSEQ multiplex PCR; TCRdb stores just in-frame clones and leaves some out. This sample has 55,000 to 65,000 clones, with 75% to 85% found just once. Regarding this clone: The antigen is not known.

The chain couples TRBV9 to TRBJ2-5; TRBD1 aligns across 7 bases. The receptor was isolated from a human donor with non-small cell lung cancer who had a partial response to radiotherapy plus ipilimumab. This sample comprised peripheral blood, obtained from a patient treated with radiotherapy plus ipilimumab. CDR3 protein: CASSGEQGYQETQYF. DNA for the CDR3: TGTGCCAGCAGTGGAGAACAGGGGTACCAAGAGACCCAGTACTTC.